A selection of T cell receptor beta chains follows, all from one sample in a study of control samples from healthy donors and cancer patients. Some clones are missing from TCRdb's copy, which holds only in-frame ones; the method was immunoSEQ multiplex PCR. The sample includes about 96,000 clones, approximately 93% of them seen just once. Sequencing was carried out using blood. The receptors here all came from a young man in good health. Both conserved end residues are part of each CDR3. The D gene is left open where the match is weak. Clone sizes are given selectively: once, few, many, or a class where the clone is expanded.

clone_size	v_call	j_call	d_call	cdr3_aa	cdr3_nt
-	TRBV18	TRBJ1-3	-	CASSPPARASGNTIYF	TGTGCCAGCTCACCACCCGCCAGGGCTTCGGGAAACACCATATATTTT
-	TRBV7-9	TRBJ1-6	-	CASSARTANNSPLHF	TGTGCCAGCAGCGCGCGGACAGCAAATAATTCACCCCTCCACTTT
-	TRBV3-1/TRBV3-2	TRBJ2-5	-	CASSYRAAETQYF	TGTGCCAGCAGCTACAGGGCCGCAGAGACCCAGTACTTC
many	TRBV6-5	TRBJ1-6	TRBD1	CASSQGQGHSPLHF	TGTGCCAGCAGTCAGGGACAGGGGCATTCACCCCTCCACTTT
-	TRBV5-1	TRBJ2-1	TRBD2	CASSLAFLADEQFF	TGCGCCAGCAGCTTGGCCTTCCTAGCGGATGAGCAGTTCTTC
-	TRBV29-1	TRBJ1-2	-	CSVELQGRYGYTF	TGCAGCGTTGAATTGCAGGGAAGGTATGGCTACACCTTC
-	TRBV7-8	TRBJ1-1	-	CASSFVGNTEAFF	TGTGCCAGCAGCTTCGTGGGGAACACTGAAGCTTTCTTT
-	TRBV4-1	TRBJ1-5	TRBD1	CASSQVIRGTGRHSSNQPQHF	TGCGCCAGCAGCCAAGTAATCCGGGGGACAGGGCGGCATTCCAGCAATCAGCCCCAGCATTTT
-	TRBV2	TRBJ1-1	-	CASREEAKAFF	TGTGCCAGCAGGGAGGAGGCCAAAGCTTTCTTT
-	TRBV30	TRBJ1-4	-	CAWSPRLNEKLFF	TGTGCCTGGAGTCCCCGGTTGAATGAAAAACTGTTTTTT
-	TRBV6-5	TRBJ2-3	-	CASSLDGRGSDTQYF	TGTGCCAGCAGCCTCGACGGACGGGGATCAGATACGCAGTATTTT
-	TRBV7-8	TRBJ1-1	TRBD1	CASSPPGGGNTEAFF	TGTGCCAGCAGCCCACCAGGAGGGGGCAACACTGAAGCTTTCTTT
-	TRBV27	TRBJ1-2	-	CASRSGGHGYTF	TGTGCCAGCCGCTCCGGGGGCCATGGCTACACCTTC
-	TRBV27	TRBJ1-6	-	CASRLQGPHSPLHF	TGTGCCAGCCGATTACAGGGTCCTCATTCACCCCTCCACTTT
-	TRBV6-2/TRBV6-3	TRBJ2-1	-	CASSLGPNEQFF	TGTGCCAGCAGCCTAGGACCTAACGAGCAGTTCTTC
few	TRBV10-2	TRBJ2-1	-	CASNGTEPSNEQFF	TGCGCCAGCAATGGGACTGAACCTTCCAATGAGCAGTTCTTC
once	TRBV7-2	TRBJ2-2	TRBD2	CASTAGDLDTGELFF	TGTGCCAGCACCGCGGGAGATCTGGATACCGGGGAGCTGTTTTTT
-	TRBV9	TRBJ1-2	TRBD1	CASSGQGAFGRDYGYTF	TGTGCCAGCAGCGGACAGGGGGCTTTCGGTAGAGACTATGGCTACACCTTC
-	TRBV30	TRBJ1-1	-	CAWSVSSLGTEAFF	TGTGCCTGGAGTGTTAGCAGCCTAGGGACTGAAGCTTTCTTT
-	TRBV19	TRBJ1-1	-	CASSMGGRTEAFF	TGTGCCAGTAGTATGGGAGGGCGCACTGAAGCTTTCTTT
-	TRBV27	TRBJ2-7	-	CASSFGRPEGYEQYF	TGTGCCAGCAGTTTCGGTCGTCCGGAAGGCTACGAGCAGTACTTC
-	TRBV2	TRBJ1-2	-	CASRTRLNGYTF	TGTGCCAGCAGAACAAGGCTTAATGGCTACACCTTC
once	TRBV7-2	TRBJ2-7	-	CASSLDQNEQYF	TGTGCCAGCAGCTTAGACCAGAACGAGCAGTACTTC
-	TRBV5-1	TRBJ1-3	-	CASSPGTYRVSRNTIYF	TGCGCCAGCAGCCCCGGAACCTACAGGGTTTCCAGAAACACCATATATTTT
-	TRBV5-4	TRBJ2-5	-	CASSQANPVRGGETQYF	TGTGCCAGCAGCCAAGCGAACCCGGTGAGGGGCGGGGAGACCCAGTACTTC
-	TRBV19	TRBJ1-5	-	CASSEWGGPQHF	TGTGCCAGTAGCGAATGGGGGGGACCCCAGCATTTT
-	TRBV6-2/TRBV6-3	TRBJ2-7	-	CASSLIRGYTYEQYF	TGTGCCAGCAGTCTTATCAGGGGATACACCTACGAGCAGTACTTC
-	TRBV30	TRBJ1-2	-	CAWSMQESGGYTF	TGTGCCTGGAGTATGCAAGAGAGTGGAGGCTACACCTTC
-	TRBV29-1	TRBJ2-5	-	CSVAQGPRETQYF	TGCAGCGTTGCACAGGGCCCACGGGAGACCCAGTACTTC